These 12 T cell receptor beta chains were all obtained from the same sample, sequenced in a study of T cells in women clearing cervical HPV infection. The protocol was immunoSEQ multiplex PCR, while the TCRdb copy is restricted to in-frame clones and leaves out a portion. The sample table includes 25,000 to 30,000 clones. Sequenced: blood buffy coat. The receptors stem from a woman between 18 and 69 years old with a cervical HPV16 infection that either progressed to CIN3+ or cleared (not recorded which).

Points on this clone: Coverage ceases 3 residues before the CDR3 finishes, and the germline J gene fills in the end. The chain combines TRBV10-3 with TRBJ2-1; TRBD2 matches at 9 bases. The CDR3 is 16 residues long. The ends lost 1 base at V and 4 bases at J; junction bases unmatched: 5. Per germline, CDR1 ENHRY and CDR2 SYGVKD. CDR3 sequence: CAISELGSGGYNEQFF. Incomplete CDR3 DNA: TGTGCCATCAGTGAGTTAGGTAGCGGGGGTTACAATGAG.

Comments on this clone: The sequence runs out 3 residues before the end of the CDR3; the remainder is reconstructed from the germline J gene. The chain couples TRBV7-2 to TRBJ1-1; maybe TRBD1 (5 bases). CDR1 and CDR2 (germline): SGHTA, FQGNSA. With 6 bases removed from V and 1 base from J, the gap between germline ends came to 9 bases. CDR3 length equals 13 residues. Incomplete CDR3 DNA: TGTGCCAGCAGGACCCAGGGGAACACTGAA. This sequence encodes CASRTQGNTE. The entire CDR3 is CASRTQGNTEAFF.

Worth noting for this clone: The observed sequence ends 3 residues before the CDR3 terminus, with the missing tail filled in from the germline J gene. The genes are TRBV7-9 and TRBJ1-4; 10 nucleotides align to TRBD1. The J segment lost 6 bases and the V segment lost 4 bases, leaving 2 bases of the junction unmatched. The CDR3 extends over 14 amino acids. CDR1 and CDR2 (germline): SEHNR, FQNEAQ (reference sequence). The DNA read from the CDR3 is TGTGCCAGCAGCTCCGGGACAGGGGATGAAAAA. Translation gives CASSSGTGDEK. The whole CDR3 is CASSSGTGDEKLFF.

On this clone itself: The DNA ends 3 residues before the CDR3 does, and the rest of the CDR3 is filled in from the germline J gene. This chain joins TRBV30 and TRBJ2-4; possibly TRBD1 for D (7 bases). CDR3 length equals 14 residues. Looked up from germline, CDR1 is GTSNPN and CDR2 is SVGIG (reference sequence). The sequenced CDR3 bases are TGTGCCTGGAGTAATGGTGAGGGGGCGGAGGGT. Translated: CAWSNGEGAEG. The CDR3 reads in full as CAWSNGEGAEGQYF.

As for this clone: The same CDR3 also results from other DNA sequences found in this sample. Partial CDR3 DNA: TGTGCCAGCAGCAATACAGGGGGTGGAAACACC. Encoded protein: CASSNTGGGNT. The whole CDR3 sequence reads CASSNTGGGNTIYF. V usage is TRBV11-2 and J usage is TRBJ1-3, with TRBD1 matching over 8 bases. With the read ending 3 residues before the CDR3 end, the germline J gene is used to fill in that end. CDR3 length: 14 amino acids. V gave up 5 bases and J gave up 3 bases; unmatched junction bases: 3. Germline V lookup: CDR1 SGHAT, CDR2 FQNNGV.

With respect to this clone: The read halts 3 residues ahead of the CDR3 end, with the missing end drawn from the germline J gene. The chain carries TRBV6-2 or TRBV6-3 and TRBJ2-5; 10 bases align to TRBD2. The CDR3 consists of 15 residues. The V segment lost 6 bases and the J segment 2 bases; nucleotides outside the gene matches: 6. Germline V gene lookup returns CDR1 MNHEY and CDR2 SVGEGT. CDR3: CASSSGLAEQETQYF. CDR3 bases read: TGTGCCAGCAGCTCCGGACTAGCGGAACAAGAGACC.

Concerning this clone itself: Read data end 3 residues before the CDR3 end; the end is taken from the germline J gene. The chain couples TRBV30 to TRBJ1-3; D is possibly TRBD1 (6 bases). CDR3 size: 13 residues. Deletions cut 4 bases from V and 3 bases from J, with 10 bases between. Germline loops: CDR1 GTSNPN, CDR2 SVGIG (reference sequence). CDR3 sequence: CAWNRDIGNTIYF. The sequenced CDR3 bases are TGTGCCTGGAACCGGGACATTGGAAACACC.

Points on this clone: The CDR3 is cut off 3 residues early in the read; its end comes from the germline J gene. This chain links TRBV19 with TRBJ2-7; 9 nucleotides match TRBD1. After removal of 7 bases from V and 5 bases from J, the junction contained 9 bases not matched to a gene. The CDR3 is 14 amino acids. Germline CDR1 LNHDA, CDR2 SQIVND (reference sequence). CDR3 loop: CASKPHRGLDEQYF. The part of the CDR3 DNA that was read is TGTGCCAGTAAACCTCACAGGGGGCTCGACGAG.

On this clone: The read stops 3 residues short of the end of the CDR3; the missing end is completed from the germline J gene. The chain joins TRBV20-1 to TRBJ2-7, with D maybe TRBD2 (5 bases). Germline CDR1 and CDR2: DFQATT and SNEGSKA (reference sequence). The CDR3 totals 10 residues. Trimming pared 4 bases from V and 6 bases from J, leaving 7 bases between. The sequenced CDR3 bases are TGCAGTGCTATGGACTTCGAG. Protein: CSAMDFE. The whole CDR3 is CSAMDFEQYF.

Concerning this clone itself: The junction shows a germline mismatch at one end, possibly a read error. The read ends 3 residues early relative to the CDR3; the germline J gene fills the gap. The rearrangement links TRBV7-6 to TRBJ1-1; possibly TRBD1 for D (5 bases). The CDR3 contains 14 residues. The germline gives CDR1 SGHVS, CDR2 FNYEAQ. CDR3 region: CACSSGPGHTEAFF. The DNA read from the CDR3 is TGTGCCTGCAGCTCAGGACCAGGGCACACTGAA.

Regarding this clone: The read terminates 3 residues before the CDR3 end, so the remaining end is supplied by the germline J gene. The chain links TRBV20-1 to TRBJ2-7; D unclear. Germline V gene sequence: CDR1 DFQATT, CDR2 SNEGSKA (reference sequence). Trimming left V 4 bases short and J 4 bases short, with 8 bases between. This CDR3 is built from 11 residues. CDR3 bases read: TGCAGTGCTACCGGTGGTTACGAG. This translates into CSATGGYE. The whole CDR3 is CSATGGYEQYF.

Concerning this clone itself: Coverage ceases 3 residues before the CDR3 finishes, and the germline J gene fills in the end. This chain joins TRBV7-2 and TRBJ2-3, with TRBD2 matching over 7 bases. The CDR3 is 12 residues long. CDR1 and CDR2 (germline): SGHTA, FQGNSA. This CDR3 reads CASSRGVETQYF. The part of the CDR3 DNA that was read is TGTGCCAGCAGCCGGGGGGTGGAGACG.